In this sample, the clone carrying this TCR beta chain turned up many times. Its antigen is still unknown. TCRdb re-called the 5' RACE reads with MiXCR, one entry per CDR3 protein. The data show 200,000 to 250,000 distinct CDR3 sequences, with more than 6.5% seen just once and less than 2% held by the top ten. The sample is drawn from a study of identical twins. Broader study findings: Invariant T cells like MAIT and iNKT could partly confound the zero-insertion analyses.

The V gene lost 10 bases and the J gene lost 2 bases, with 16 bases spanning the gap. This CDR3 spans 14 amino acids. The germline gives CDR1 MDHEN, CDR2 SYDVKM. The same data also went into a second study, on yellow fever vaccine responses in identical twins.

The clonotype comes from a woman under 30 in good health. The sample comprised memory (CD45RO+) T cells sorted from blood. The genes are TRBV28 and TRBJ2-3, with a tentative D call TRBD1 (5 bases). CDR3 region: CATSPGHLTDTQYF. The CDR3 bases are TGTGCCACCTCTCCCGGACACCTCACAGATACGCAGTATTTT.